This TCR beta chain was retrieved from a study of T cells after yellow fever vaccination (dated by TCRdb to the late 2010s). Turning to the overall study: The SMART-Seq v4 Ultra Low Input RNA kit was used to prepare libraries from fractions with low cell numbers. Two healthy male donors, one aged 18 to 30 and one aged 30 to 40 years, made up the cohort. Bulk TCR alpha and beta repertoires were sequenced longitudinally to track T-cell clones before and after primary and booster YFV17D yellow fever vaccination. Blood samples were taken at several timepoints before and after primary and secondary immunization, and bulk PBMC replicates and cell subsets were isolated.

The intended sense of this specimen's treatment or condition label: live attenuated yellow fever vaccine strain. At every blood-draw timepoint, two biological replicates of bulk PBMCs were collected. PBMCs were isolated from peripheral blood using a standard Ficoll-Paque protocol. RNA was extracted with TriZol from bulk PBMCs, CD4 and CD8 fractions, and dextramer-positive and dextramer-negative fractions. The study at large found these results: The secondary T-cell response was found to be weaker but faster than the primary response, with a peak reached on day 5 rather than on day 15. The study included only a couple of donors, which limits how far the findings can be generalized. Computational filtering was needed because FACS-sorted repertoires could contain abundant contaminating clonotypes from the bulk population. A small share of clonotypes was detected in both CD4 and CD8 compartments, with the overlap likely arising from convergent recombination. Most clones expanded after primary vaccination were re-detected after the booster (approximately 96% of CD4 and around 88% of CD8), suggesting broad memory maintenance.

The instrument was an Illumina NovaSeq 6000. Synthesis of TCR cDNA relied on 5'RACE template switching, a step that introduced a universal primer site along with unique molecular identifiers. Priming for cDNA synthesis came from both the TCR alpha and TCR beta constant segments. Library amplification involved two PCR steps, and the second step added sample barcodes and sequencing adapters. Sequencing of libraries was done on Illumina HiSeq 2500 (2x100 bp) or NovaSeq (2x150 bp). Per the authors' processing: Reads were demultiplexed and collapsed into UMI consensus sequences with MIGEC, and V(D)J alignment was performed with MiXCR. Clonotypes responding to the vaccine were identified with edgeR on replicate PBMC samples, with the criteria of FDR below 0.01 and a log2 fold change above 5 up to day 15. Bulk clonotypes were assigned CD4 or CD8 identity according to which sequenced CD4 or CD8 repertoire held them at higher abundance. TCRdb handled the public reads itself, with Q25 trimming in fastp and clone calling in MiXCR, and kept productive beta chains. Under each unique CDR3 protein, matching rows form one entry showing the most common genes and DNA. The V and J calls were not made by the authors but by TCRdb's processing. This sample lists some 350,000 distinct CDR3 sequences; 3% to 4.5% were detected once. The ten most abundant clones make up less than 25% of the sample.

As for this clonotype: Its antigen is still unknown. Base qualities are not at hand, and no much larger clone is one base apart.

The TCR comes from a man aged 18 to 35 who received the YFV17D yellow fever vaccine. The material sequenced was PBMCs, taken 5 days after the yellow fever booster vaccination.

This receptor carries the CDR3 CSARTGVGTEAFF. In nucleotide form, the sequence is TGCAGTGCTAGGACAGGGGTAGGCACTGAAGCTTTCTTT. In this chain, TRBV20-1 is recombined with TRBJ1-1; TRBD1 agrees with 8 junctional bases. From its cysteine to its phenylalanine, the CDR3 spans 13 amino acids. Only the CDR3 part of the read is kept: 39 bases, read in frame from the first base. According to the germline V gene (reference sequence), CDR1 reads DFQATT and CDR2 reads SNEGSKA. Trimming leaves V shorter by 3 bases and J shorter by 4 bases, with the junction holding 4 bases beyond the gene matches.